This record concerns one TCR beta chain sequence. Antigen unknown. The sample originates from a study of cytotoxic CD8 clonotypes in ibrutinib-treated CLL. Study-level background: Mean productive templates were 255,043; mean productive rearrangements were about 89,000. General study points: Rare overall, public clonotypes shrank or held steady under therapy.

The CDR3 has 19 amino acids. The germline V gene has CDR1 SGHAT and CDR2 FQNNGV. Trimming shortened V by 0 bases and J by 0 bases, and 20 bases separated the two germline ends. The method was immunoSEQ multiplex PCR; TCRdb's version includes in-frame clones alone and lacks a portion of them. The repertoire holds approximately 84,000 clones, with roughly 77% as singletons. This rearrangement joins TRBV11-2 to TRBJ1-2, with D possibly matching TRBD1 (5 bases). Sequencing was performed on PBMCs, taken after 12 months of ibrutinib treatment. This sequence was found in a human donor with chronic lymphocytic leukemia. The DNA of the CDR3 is TGTGCCAGCAGCTTAGATCGCGGGGCGCGCAGGGCAGCTAACTATGGCTACACCTTC. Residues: CASSLDRGARRAANYGYTF.